This TCR beta chain was captured by sequencing in a study of blood T cell repertoires in COVID-19. Study-wide context: There were acute and convalescent COVID-19 samples, and they came from the United States, Italy and Spain. PBMCs, B-cell-depleted T cells, or T cells provided the cDNA or gDNA that made up the material.

The V gene lost 6 bases and the J gene lost 0 bases, with 16 bases spanning the gap. Germline lookup yields CDR1 SGDLS and CDR2 YYNGEE. The CDR3 runs 16 residues. As handled by the study authors: Reference gene primers were amplified, and this amplification served to estimate nucleated cell counts. Only in-frame clones appear in the TCRdb table, and some are missing; sequencing was by immunoSEQ multiplex PCR. Clonal size and the V and J genes are those of that table, whereas D and trimming came from the DNA. The table lists around 310,000 clones, over 75% of them singletons, with 6.5% to 8% in the top ten. Patients at the Seattle site were enrolled during active infection and followed longitudinally.

The clonotype was recovered from a woman aged 25 to 39 with COVID-19, enrolled during active disease. The J gene is TRBJ1-3, the V gene TRBV9, with D perhaps matching TRBD1 (5 bases). Input material: peripheral blood. The CDR3: CASNRGTVSSGNTIYF. As DNA, the CDR3 is TGTGCCAGCAACCGGGGGACCGTGAGCTCTGGAAACACCATATATTTT.